The clone carrying this T cell receptor (beta chain) was counted between two and nine times. What it binds is not known. Methods described previously, with TCR primers listed, were used for bulk TCR libraries. TCRdb called the PCR reads again in MiXCR, with one record for every CDR3 protein. The table has roughly 100,000 distinct CDR3 sequences, 35% seen once; the top ten hold about a tenth. This specimen belongs to a study of molecular identifiers for immune sequencing clone quantification. Naive CD8 libraries were made from about 20,000 to 1,000,000 sorted cells, and they used 10%, 30% or 50% RNA. Using a CD8+CD4-CCR7+CD45RA+ phenotype, naive CD8 T cells were sorted. General observations from the study: Clones above 20 RNA copies contained over 97% of effector molecules but under 1% of naive ones.

Germline V lookup: CDR1 ENHRY, CDR2 SYGVKD. V lost 0 bases and J 2 bases, leaving 9 bases between the germline ends. This CDR3 comprises 15 residues. Sequenced sample: naive CD8+ T cells from blood, with Jurkat cell RNA spiked in. This sample's subset: FACS-sorted CD8+CD4-CCR7+CD45RA+ naive T cells. The TCR was taken from a human donor in good health. Some libraries in this study had Jurkat cell RNA spiked in. V and J are TRBV10-3 and TRBJ2-3, with D uncertain. The CDR3 region has the DNA TGTGCCATCAGTGAGTCGACAAGATACACAGATACGCAGTATTTT. Its protein product is CAISESTRYTDTQYF.